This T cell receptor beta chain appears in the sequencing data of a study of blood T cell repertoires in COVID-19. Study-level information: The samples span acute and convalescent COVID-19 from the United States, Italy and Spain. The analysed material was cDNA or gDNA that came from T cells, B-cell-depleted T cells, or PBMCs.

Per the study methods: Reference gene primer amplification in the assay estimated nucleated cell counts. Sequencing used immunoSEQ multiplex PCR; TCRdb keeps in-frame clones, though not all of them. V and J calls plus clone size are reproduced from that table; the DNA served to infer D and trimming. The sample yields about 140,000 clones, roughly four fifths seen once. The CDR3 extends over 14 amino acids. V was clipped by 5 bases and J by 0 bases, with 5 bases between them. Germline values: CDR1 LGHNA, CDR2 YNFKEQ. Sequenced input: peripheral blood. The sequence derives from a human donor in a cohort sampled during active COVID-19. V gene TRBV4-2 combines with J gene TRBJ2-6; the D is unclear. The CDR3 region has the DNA TGTGCCAGCAGCTCCTCCTCTGGGGCCAACGTCCTGACTTTC. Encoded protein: CASSSSSGANVLTF.